The 22 T cell receptor beta chains below all came from one sample that was sequenced in a study of blood T cell repertoires in COVID-19. Generated by immunoSEQ multiplex PCR, the TCRdb table keeps only in-frame clones and is missing some. This sample yields roughly 260,000 clones, of which roughly 87% are seen a single time; about 2.5% belongs to the top ten. Input material: PBMCs or T cells enriched from blood (not recorded which). The receptors derive from a woman in her 30s with acute COVID-19.

The chain recombines TRBV12-3 or TRBV12-4 with TRBJ2-1; D ambiguous. V dropped 2 bases and J dropped 11 bases, with 7 bases sitting between them. The CDR3 length is 11 residues. For the CDR3, the DNA is TGTGCCAGCAGTTTAAACTTGAAGCAGTTCTTC. Amino acids: CASSLNLKQFF.

The V call is TRBV18, the J call TRBJ2-1, with a weak D call TRBD1 (5 bases). This CDR3 has 16 amino acids. Germline V gene sequence: CDR1 KGHSH, CDR2 LQKENI. The V end was cut by 0 bases, the J end by 5 bases, with 14 bases between. The DNA for the CDR3 is TGTGCCAGCTCACCACCGTGGGGCAGCTACAACAATGAGCAGTTCTTC. Translated, it gives CASSPPWGSYNNEQFF.

The table lists this clone with a count of one. The chain is built from TRBV18 and TRBJ2-3; 12 nucleotides align to TRBD2. Trimming took 2 bases from V and 2 from J; bases not matched to a gene: 5. This CDR3 region has 17 residues. Per germline, CDR1 KGHSH and CDR2 LQKENI. In nucleotides, the CDR3 is TGTGCCAGCTCACCAAGGACTAGCGGGGAGAACACAGATACGCAGTATTTT. Its translation: CASSPRTSGENTDTQYF. The whole variable domain, filled in from reference TRBV18 and TRBJ2-3, reads NAGVMQNPRHLVRRRGQEARLRCSPMKGHSHVYWYRQLPEEGLKFMVYLQKENIIDESGMPKERFSAEFPKEGPSILRIQQVVRGDSAAYFCASSPRTSGENTDTQYFGPGTRLTVL.

In this sample, this clone turned up a few times. This chain links TRBV4-3 with TRBJ2-3, with 13 nucleotides matching TRBD2. The germline V gene has CDR1 LGHNA and CDR2 YSLEER. There are 17 residues in the CDR3. V was clipped by 1 base and J by 4 bases; unmatched bases: 5. For the CDR3, the DNA is TGCGCCAGCAGCCAAGCCGCAGGGACTAGCGGGGCAGATACGCAGTATTTT. It encodes CASSQAAGTSGADTQYF.

A single count supports this clone. The chain recombines TRBV13 with TRBJ2-1, with 12 bases matching TRBD2. Germline values: CDR1 PRHDT, CDR2 FYEKMQ (reference sequence). CDR3 length equals 16 residues. Losses at the gene ends were 7 bases for V and 13 bases for J; bases not matched to a gene: 17. The CDR3 coding sequence is TGTGCCAGCAACAGCCGAGGGCCTAGCGGGGGGGCTGACCAGTTCTTC. It translates to CASNSRGPSGGADQFF. The variable domain in full, completed from reference TRBV13 and TRBJ2-1, reads AAGVIQSPRHLIKEKRETATLKCYPIPRHDTVYWYQQGPGQDPQFLISFYEKMQSDKGSIPDRFSAQQFSDYHSELNMSSLELGDSALYFCASNSRGPSGGADQFFGPGTRLTVL.

V and J are TRBV6-5 and TRBJ1-1; 9 bases agree with TRBD1. V lost 6 bases and J lost 6; bases outside the gene matches: 8. Germline V lookup: CDR1 MNHEY, CDR2 SVGAGI. The CDR3 loop spans 14 amino acids. CDR3 coding DNA: TGTGCCAGCAGGTCGGGACAGGGAGGTGCTGAAGCTTTCTTT. It encodes CASRSGQGGAEAFF.

The chain uses TRBV27 and TRBJ1-5; D is perhaps TRBD1 (5 bases). V was clipped by 6 bases and J by 7 bases, with 25 bases between them. The CDR3 is 17 residues long. Germline loops: CDR1 MNHEY, CDR2 SMNVEV (reference sequence). The CDR3: CASSRGDTWGVGQPQHF. CDR3 DNA sequence: TGTGCCAGCAGCCGGGGAGACACCTGGGGGGTTGGCCAGCCCCAGCATTTT.

The CDR3 bases are TGTGCCAGCAGTGACAGAGGAACTGAAGCTTTCTTT. Its translation is CASSDRGTEAFF. The chain joins TRBV6-1 to TRBJ1-1; D ambiguous. Trimming pared 3 bases from V and 5 bases from J, leaving 7 bases between. The CDR3 has 12 residues. CDR1 is MNHNS and CDR2 is SASEGT in the germline V gene.

The rearrangement links TRBV4-1 to TRBJ2-1; no clear D gene. V lost 10 bases and J 7 bases, leaving 20 bases between the germline ends. Germline CDR1 and CDR2: MGHRA and YSYEKL. This CDR3 comprises 14 residues. This chain's CDR3 is CANTPPTTPNEQFF. For the CDR3, the DNA is TGCGCCAACACCCCACCTACTACGCCTAATGAGCAGTTCTTC.

The J gene is TRBJ1-4, the V gene TRBV5-1, with 9 bases identical to TRBD1. CDR1 is SGHRS and CDR2 is YFSETQ in the germline V gene. The CDR3 is 15 amino acids. J lost 5 bases, V lost 2 bases, and 4 bases had no gene match. This CDR3 reads CASSLTGTGNEKLFF. CDR3 DNA: TGCGCCAGCAGCTTAACCGGGACAGGGAATGAAAAACTGTTTTTT. Based on the CDR3 plus reference TRBV5-1 and TRBJ1-4, the full variable domain is KAGVTQTPRYLIKTRGQQVTLSCSPISGHRSVSWYQQTPGQGLQFLFEYFSETQRNKGNFPGRFSGRQFSNSRSEMNVSTLELGDSALYLCASSLTGTGNEKLFFGSGTQLSVL.

The V gene is TRBV4-2, the J gene TRBJ2-7, with TRBD1 matching 8 bases. Germline assignment: CDR1 LGHNA and CDR2 YNFKEQ. Trimming removed 1 base from V and 0 bases from J; junction bases left unmatched: 14. This CDR3 has 19 amino acids. The DNA of the CDR3 is TGTGCCAGCAGCCAAGGGATAGGCGGGACAGGCGATCTCTCCTACGAGCAGTACTTC. The encoded protein is CASSQGIGGTGDLSYEQYF.

The chain uses TRBV5-4 and TRBJ2-7; perhaps TRBD2 as D (5 bases). Germline-derived CDR1 and CDR2 are SGHNT and YYREEE (reference sequence). The CDR3 sequence is 14 residues long. V was cut by 1 base and J by 3 bases, with 11 bases left in between. The CDR3 DNA reads as TGTGCCAGCAGCTTGTCGGGGTCAGACTACGAGCAGTACTTC. Its protein is CASSLSGSDYEQYF.

V gene TRBV10-3 combines with J gene TRBJ2-7; TRBD1 matches 9 bases. Trimming took 11 bases from V and 3 from J; bases not matched to a gene: 11. Germline CDR1 and CDR2: ENHRY and SYGVKD. The length of the CDR3 is 14 residues. The CDR3 nucleotides read TGTGCCGTAAGGCCGGACAGGGGTTACTACGAGCAGTACTTC. Its translation: CAVRPDRGYYEQYF.

The V call is TRBV7-8, the J call TRBJ2-7; TRBD1 might be the D (6 bases). With 5 bases removed from V and 4 bases from J, the gap between germline ends came to 12 bases. Germline CDR1 and CDR2: SGHVS and FQNEAQ. The CDR3 loop spans 13 amino acids. The CDR3 DNA reads as TGTGCCAGCAGCAGGGACACCGATTACGAGCAGTACTTC. This encodes CASSRDTDYEQYF.

The gene calls are TRBV5-1 and TRBJ1-1, with TRBD1 as a possible D gene (6 bases). The CDR3 totals 16 residues. Germline CDR1 and CDR2: SGHRS and YFSETQ. V lost 0 bases and J lost 0, with 12 bases in between. CDR3 sequence reads: CASSLVGTRLNTEAFF. CDR3 sequence (DNA): TGCGCCAGCAGCTTGGTGGGGACAAGGTTGAACACTGAAGCTTTCTTT.

This chain uses TRBV10-2 with TRBJ1-1, with 8 bases aligning to TRBD1. From germline, CDR1 is WSHSY and CDR2 SAAADI. V was pared by 6 bases and J by 5 bases, with 5 bases of the junction left unmatched. This CDR3 region has 13 residues. The CDR3 nucleotides are TGCGCCAGCAGGGGGACAGGTGGGACTGAAGCTTTCTTT. Translating it yields CASRGTGGTEAFF.

The chain has TRBV2 and TRBJ1-3; 8 positions match TRBD1. V shed 11 bases, J shed 8 bases, and the junction held 8 bases outside the gene matches. Germline V gives CDR1 SNHLY, CDR2 FYNNEI. CDR3 length equals 12 residues. CDR3 in DNA: TGTGCCTTACTGGACAGGGCGGACACCATATATTTT. Encoded protein: CALLDRADTIYF.

The J gene is TRBJ1-2, the V gene TRBV5-6; 7 bases map to TRBD1. The germline V gene encodes CDR1 SGHDT and CDR2 YYEEEE. CDR3 length: 16 amino acids. V dropped 7 bases and J dropped 0; count of bases not matched to a gene: 12. CDR3 residues: CASGRTGAWTNYGYTF. In DNA form, the CDR3 reads TGTGCCAGCGGAAGGACAGGAGCATGGACTAACTATGGCTACACCTTC. The full variable domain, rest sourced from reference TRBV5-6 and TRBJ1-2, is DAGVTQSPTHLIKTRGQQVTLRCSPKSGHDTVSWYQQALGQGPQFIFQYYEEEERQRGNFPDRFSGHQFPNYSSELNVNALLLGDSALYLCASGRTGAWTNYGYTFGSGTRLTVV.

The J gene is TRBJ1-2, the V gene TRBV11-2, with 11 bases aligning to TRBD1. The CDR3 runs 19 residues. The germline V gene has CDR1 SGHAT and CDR2 FQNNGV. Trimming took 6 bases from V and 5 from J; bases not matched to a gene: 20. The CDR3 loop is CASRPIKGGQGDVWYGYTF. The CDR3 DNA follows: TGTGCCAGCAGACCCATTAAGGGGGGACAGGGGGACGTTTGGTATGGCTACACCTTC.

This chain links TRBV18 with TRBJ1-3; tentatively, D is TRBD1 (6 bases). V shed 1 base and J shed 0 bases, with 13 bases lying between them. Germline assignment: CDR1 KGHSH and CDR2 LQKENI. There are 17 residues in the CDR3. The CDR3 nucleotides are TGTGCCAGCTCACCACAGGGGGTGGATTACTCTGGAAACACCATATATTTT. This gives the protein CASSPQGVDYSGNTIYF.

The chain employs TRBV10-1 and TRBJ2-1; possibly TRBD1 for D (5 bases). V shed 1 base and J shed 8 bases, with 9 bases lying between them. The CDR3 length is 13 residues. Germline CDR1 WNHNN, CDR2 SYGVQD (reference sequence). CDR3 DNA sequence: TGCGCCAGCAGTGAGTTAACAGGCGATGAGCAGTTCTTC. Its protein is CASSELTGDEQFF.

This clone has just one count. The CDR3: CASSSLGRGRNQPQHF. As DNA, the CDR3 is TGTGCCAGCAGTTCCTTGGGCAGGGGGCGCAATCAGCCCCAGCATTTT. The chain links TRBV27 to TRBJ1-5; 8 nucleotides align to TRBD1. The V segment lost 4 bases and the J segment 2 bases; nucleotides outside the gene matches: 7. This CDR3 has 16 residues. The germline gives CDR1 MNHEY, CDR2 SMNVEV (reference sequence).